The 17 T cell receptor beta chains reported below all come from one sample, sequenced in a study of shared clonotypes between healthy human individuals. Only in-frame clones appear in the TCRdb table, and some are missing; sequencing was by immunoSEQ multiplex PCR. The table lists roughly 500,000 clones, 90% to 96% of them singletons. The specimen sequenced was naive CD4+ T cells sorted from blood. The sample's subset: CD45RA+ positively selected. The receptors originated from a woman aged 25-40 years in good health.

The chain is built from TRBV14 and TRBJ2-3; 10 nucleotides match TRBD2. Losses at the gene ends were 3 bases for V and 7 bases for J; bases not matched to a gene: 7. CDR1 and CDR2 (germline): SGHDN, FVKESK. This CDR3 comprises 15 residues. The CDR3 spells CASSQSSGRRYTQYF. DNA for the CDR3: TGTGCCAGCAGCCAGTCTAGCGGGAGACGGTATACGCAGTATTTT.

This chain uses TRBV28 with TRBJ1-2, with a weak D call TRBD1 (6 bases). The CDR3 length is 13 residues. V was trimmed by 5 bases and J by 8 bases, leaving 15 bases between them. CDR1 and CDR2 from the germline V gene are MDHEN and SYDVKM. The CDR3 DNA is TGTGCCAGCAGTCCCCCAGGGGCCGGAGGCTACACCTTC. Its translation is CASSPPGAGGYTF.

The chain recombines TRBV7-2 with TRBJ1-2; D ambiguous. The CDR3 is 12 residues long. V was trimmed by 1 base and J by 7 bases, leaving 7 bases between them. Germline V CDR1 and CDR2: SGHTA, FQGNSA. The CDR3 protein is CASSLVGFGYTF. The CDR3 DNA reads TGTGCCAGCAGCTTAGTAGGCTTTGGCTACACCTTC. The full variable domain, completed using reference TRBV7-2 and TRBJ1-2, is GAGVSQSPSNKVTEKGKDVELRCDPISGHTALYWYRQSLGQGLEFLIYFQGNSAPDKSGLPSDRFSAERTGGSVSTLTIQRTQQEDSAVYLCASSLVGFGYTFGSGTRLTVV.

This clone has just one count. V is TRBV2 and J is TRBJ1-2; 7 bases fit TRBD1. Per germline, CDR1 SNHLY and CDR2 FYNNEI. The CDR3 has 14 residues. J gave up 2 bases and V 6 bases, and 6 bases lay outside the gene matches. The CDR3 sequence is CASRLTGTNYGYTF. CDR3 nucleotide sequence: TGTGCCAGCAGGCTGACAGGGACAAACTATGGCTACACCTTC.

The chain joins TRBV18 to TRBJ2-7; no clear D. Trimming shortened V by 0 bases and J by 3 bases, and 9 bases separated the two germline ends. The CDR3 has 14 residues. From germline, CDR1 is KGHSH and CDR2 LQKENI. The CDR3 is CASSPPALIYEQYF. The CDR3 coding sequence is TGTGCCAGCTCACCACCGGCCCTGATCTACGAGCAGTACTTC.

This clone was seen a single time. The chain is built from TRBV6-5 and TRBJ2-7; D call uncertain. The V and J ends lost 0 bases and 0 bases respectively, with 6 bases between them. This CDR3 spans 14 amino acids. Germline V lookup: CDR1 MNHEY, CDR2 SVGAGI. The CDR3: CASSYSKFSYEQYF. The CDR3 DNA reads TGTGCCAGCAGTTACTCGAAATTCTCCTACGAGCAGTACTTC.

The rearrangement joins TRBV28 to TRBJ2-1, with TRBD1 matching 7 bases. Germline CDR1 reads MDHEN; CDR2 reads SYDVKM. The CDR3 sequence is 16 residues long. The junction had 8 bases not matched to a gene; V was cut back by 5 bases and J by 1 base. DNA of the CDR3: TGTGCCAGCAGTCCGCGCGGCAGGGGGTCCTACAATGAGCAGTTCTTC. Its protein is CASSPRGRGSYNEQFF.

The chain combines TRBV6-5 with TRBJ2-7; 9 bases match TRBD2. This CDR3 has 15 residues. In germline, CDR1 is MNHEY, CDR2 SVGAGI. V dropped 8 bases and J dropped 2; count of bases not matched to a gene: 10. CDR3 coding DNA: TGTGCCAGCGGGGGTGTAGCGGGGGTACCCTACGAGCAGTACTTC. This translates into CASGGVAGVPYEQYF.

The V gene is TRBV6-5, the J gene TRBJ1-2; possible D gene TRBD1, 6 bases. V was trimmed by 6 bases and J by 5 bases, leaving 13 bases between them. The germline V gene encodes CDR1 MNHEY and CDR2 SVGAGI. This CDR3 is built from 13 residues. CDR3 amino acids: CASRTTGRYGYTF. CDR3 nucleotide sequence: TGTGCCAGCAGGACTACAGGGCGGTATGGCTACACCTTC.

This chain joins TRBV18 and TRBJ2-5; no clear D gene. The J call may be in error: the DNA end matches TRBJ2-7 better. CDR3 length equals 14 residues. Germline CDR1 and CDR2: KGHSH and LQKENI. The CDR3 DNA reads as TGTGCCAGCTCACCCAATATCCAGAGCTACGAGCAGTACTTC. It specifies CASSPNIQSYEQYF.

Written as DNA, the CDR3 is TGTGCCAGCAGTCAGAGACGACAGGTAGAGGGAGTAGGGGCGTACTTC. The encoded protein is CASSQRRQVEGVGAYF. This chain links TRBV2 with TRBJ2-7; perhaps TRBD1 as D (6 bases). V was shortened by 5 bases and J by 12 bases, with 29 bases between the two germline ends. Germline V gene data show CDR1 as SNHLY and CDR2 as FYNNEI. The length of the CDR3 is 16 residues.

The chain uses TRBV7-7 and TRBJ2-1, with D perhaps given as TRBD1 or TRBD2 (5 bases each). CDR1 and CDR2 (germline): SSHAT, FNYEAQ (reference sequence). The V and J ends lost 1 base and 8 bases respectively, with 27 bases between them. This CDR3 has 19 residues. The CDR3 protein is CASSLEEVRDRSIGDEQFF. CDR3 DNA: TGTGCCAGCAGCTTAGAGGAAGTGAGGGACCGCTCTATTGGGGATGAGCAGTTCTTC.

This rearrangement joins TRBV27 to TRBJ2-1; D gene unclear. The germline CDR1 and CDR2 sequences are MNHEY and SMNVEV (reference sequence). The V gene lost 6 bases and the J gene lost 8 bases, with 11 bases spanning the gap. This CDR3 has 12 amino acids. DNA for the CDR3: TGTGCCAGCAGGGAATACGCGGATGAGCAGTTCTTC. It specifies CASREYADEQFF.

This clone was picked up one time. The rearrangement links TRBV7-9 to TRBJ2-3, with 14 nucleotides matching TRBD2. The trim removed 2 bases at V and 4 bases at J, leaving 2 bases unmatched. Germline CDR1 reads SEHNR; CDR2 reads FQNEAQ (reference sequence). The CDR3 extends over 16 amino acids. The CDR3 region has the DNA TGTGCCAGCAGCTTACGACTAGCGGGAGGGGCAGATACGCAGTATTTT. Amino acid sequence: CASSLRLAGGADTQYF.

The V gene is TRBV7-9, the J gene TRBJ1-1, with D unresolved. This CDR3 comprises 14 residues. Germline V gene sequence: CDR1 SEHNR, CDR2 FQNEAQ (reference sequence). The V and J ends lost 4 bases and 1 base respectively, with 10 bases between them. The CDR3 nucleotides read TGTGCCAGCAGCTCAGAGGTGCGGAACACTGAAGCTTTCTTT. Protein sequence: CASSSEVRNTEAFF.

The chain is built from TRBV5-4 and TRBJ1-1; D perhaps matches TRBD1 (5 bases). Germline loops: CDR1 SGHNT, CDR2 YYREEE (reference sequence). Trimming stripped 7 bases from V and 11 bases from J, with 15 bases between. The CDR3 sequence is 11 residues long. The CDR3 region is CASYQGSSAFF. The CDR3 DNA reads TGTGCCAGCTATCAGGGTTCTTCTGCTTTCTTT.

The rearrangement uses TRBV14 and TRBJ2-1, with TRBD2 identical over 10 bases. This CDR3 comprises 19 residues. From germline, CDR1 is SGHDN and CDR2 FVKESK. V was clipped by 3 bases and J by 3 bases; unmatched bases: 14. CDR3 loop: CASSQPSIASGSYYNEQFF. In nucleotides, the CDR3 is TGTGCCAGCAGCCAGCCATCCATAGCTAGCGGGAGTTACTACAATGAGCAGTTCTTC.